One T cell receptor beta chain is described in this entry. These data come from a study of shared clonotypes between healthy human individuals. Whole-study context: Donors, aged 18 to 49, were a couple of women and three men.

The protocol was immunoSEQ multiplex PCR, while the TCRdb copy is restricted to in-frame clones and leaves out a portion. Here the sample spans roughly 2 million clones, approximately 96% being singletons. What was sequenced was naive CD4+ T cells sorted from blood. Noted subset: CD45RA+ positively selected. This TCR derives from a man aged 18 to 30 in good health.

The CDR3 is CASSLLGQYYEQYF. DNA of the CDR3: TGTGCCAGCAGTTTATTGGGGCAGTACTACGAGCAGTACTTC. The V call is TRBV28, the J call TRBJ2-7; tentatively, D is TRBD1 (5 bases). In germline, CDR1 is MDHEN, CDR2 SYDVKM. The V end was cut by 1 base, the J end by 3 bases, with 10 bases between. The CDR3 spans 14 residues.